Shown below are 32 T cell receptor beta chains from a single sample sequenced in a study of blood T cell repertoires in COVID-19. Clones were read by immunoSEQ multiplex PCR, and TCRdb kept only the in-frame ones, dropping some. The top ten hold 26% of the sample, which has about 99,000 clones, over 65% seen once. Sequencing used peripheral blood. These receptors were collected from a man in his 60s with acute or convalescent COVID-19.

CDR3: CASREGAPSPYNEQFF. The DNA of the CDR3 is TGTGCCAGTAGAGAGGGAGCCCCCTCACCTTACAATGAGCAGTTCTTC. The rearrangement links TRBV19 to TRBJ2-1, with D maybe TRBD2 (5 bases). The CDR3 loop spans 16 amino acids. The V and J ends lost 6 bases and 4 bases respectively, with 19 bases between them. Germline CDR1 reads LNHDA; CDR2 reads SQIVND (reference sequence).

The chain recombines TRBV27 with TRBJ2-7; the match to TRBD1 covers 8 bases. The CDR3 runs to 13 residues. The ends lost 5 bases at V and 9 bases at J; junction bases unmatched: 9. The germline V gene encodes CDR1 MNHEY and CDR2 SMNVEV (reference sequence). CDR3 loop: CASSETGQVWQYF. The CDR3 nucleotides are TGTGCCAGCAGTGAAACGGGACAGGTTTGGCAGTACTTC.

This rearrangement joins TRBV6-2 or TRBV6-3 to TRBJ1-6; D not certain. The CDR3 totals 16 residues. Trimming stripped 2 bases from V and 10 bases from J, with 18 bases between. From germline, CDR1 is MNHEY and CDR2 SVGEGT. As DNA, the CDR3 is TGTGCCAGCAGTTACACGCGGGGATCATCGGTATCACCCCTCCACTTT. Translation: CASSYTRGSSVSPLHF.

This sequence joins TRBV7-8 and TRBJ2-5; TRBD1 might be the D (6 bases). The germline V and J ends were trimmed by 5 bases and 0 bases, with 10 bases remaining between them. The CDR3 is 14 amino acids. Germline V gene data show CDR1 as SGHVS and CDR2 as FQNEAQ. DNA for the CDR3: TGTGCCAGCAGCCCCCCAGGGGACCAAGAGACCCAGTACTTC. It specifies CASSPPGDQETQYF. Based on the CDR3 plus reference TRBV7-8 and TRBJ2-5, the full variable domain is GAGVSQSPRYKVAKRGQDVALRCDPISGHVSLFWYQQALGQGPEFLTYFQNEAQLDKSGLPSDRFFAERPEGSVSTLKIQRTQQEDSAVYLCASSPPGDQETQYFGPGTRLLVL.

V and J are TRBV29-1 and TRBJ1-2, with 12 bases that match TRBD1. Germline V CDR1 and CDR2: SQVTM, ANQGSEA. The CDR3 is 12 residues long. V lost 3 bases and J lost 8; bases outside the gene matches: 1. For the CDR3, the DNA is TGCAGCGTTGAGGGACAGGGGGCCGGCTACACCTTC. It encodes CSVEGQGAGYTF.

The CDR3 loop is CASSVGYDSYEQYV. Written as DNA, the CDR3 is TGTGCCAGCAGCGTGGGCTACGACTCCTACGAGCAGTACGTC. The chain employs TRBV9 and TRBJ2-7; D is ambiguous. Trimming cost V 2 bases and J 0 bases, with 9 bases left between them. Per the germline V gene, CDR1 is SGDLS and CDR2 is YYNGEE. The CDR3 runs to 14 residues.

The V and J genes are TRBV5-1 and TRBJ1-5, with 7 bases fitting TRBD1. Germline CDR1 SGHRS, CDR2 YFSETQ. J gave up 6 bases and V 4 bases, and 7 bases lay outside the gene matches. This CDR3 spans 14 amino acids. CDR3 amino acids: CASSQTGSGQPQHF. CDR3 DNA: TGCGCCAGCAGCCAGACAGGGAGCGGTCAGCCCCAGCATTTT.

V gene TRBV25-1 combines with J gene TRBJ2-1, with a weak D call TRBD2 (6 bases). Germline V gene lookup returns CDR1 MGHDK and CDR2 SYGVNS. Trimming left V 3 bases short and J 6 bases short, with 21 bases between. CDR3 length: 17 amino acids. CDR3: CASSDPGSGRRSNEQFF. CDR3 bases: TGTGCCAGCAGTGATCCAGGTAGCGGAAGGCGGAGCAATGAGCAGTTCTTC.

This clone was seen just once. The genes are TRBV27 and TRBJ2-7, with a weak D call TRBD2 (7 bases). The CDR3 is 14 amino acids. Germline lookup yields CDR1 MNHEY and CDR2 SMNVEV (reference sequence). Trimming stripped 3 bases from V and 2 bases from J, with 11 bases between. The CDR3 protein is CASSFKGGTYEQYF. In DNA form, the CDR3 reads TGTGCCAGCAGTTTTAAGGGGGGGACCTACGAGCAGTACTTC.

This chain joins TRBV5-1 and TRBJ2-7, with D perhaps matching TRBD1 (5 bases). The CDR3 is 14 amino acids. Per the germline V gene, CDR1 is SGHRS and CDR2 is YFSETQ. V lost 5 bases and J lost 3, with 15 bases in between. CDR3 nucleotides: TGCGCCAGCAGAGTTGGGCAGGGTAACTACGAGCAGTACGTC. It encodes CASRVGQGNYEQYV.

V and J are TRBV7-6 and TRBJ2-3; 11 positions match TRBD1. CDR3 length equals 14 residues. The junction had 6 bases not matched to a gene; V was cut back by 8 bases and J by 5 bases. Germline values: CDR1 SGHVS, CDR2 FNYEAQ. The CDR3 loop reads CASQRDRGLDTQYF. CDR3 sequence (DNA): TGTGCCAGCCAGAGGGACAGGGGGTTAGATACGCAGTATTTT.

The rearrangement joins TRBV3-1 (or the pseudogene TRBV3-2) to TRBJ2-5, with D perhaps TRBD1 (6 bases). Germline-derived CDR1 and CDR2 are LGHDT and YNNKEL (reference sequence). CDR3 length: 14 amino acids. Trimming shortened V by 4 bases and J by 6 bases, and 15 bases separated the two germline ends. DNA of the CDR3: TGTGCCAGCAGCCTCTGGCAGGGGATTCAGACCCAGTACTTC. Translation gives CASSLWQGIQTQYF.

The V and J genes are TRBV24-1 and TRBJ2-1; TRBD1 agrees at 10 bases. Germline trimming cut 3 bases from V and 8 bases from J; bases unmatched to any gene: 6. The CDR3 is made up of 15 amino acids. CDR1 KGHDR and CDR2 SFDVKD come from the germline V gene. The CDR3 DNA reads as TGTGCCACCAGTGATCCTGGACAGGGGGGTCATGAGCAGTTCTTC. Protein sequence: CATSDPGQGGHEQFF.

This clone was seen only a few times. This rearrangement joins TRBV27 to TRBJ2-1, with TRBD2 as a possible D gene (5 bases). V was clipped by 6 bases and J by 0 bases, with 30 bases between them. The CDR3 extends over 21 amino acids. Germline CDR1 reads MNHEY; CDR2 reads SMNVEV (reference sequence). The CDR3 spells CASRLSLVGAFYTSSYNEQFF. DNA for the CDR3: TGTGCCAGCAGACTGTCCCTCGTGGGTGCATTTTACACTAGCTCCTACAATGAGCAGTTCTTC.

The chain combines TRBV15 with TRBJ2-2, with a tentative D call TRBD2 (6 bases). Trimming left V 0 bases short and J 3 bases short, with 17 bases between. Germline CDR1 LNHNV, CDR2 YYDKDF (reference sequence). The CDR3 length is 18 residues. CDR3 amino acids: CATSRDSGRVSDTGELFF. CDR3 in DNA: TGTGCCACCAGCAGAGATTCCGGGAGAGTCTCCGACACCGGGGAGCTGTTTTTT.

The chain recombines TRBV9 with TRBJ2-1; 8 nucleotides match TRBD2. J was trimmed by 8 bases and V by 2 bases; bases with no gene match: 9. This CDR3 spans 15 amino acids. From germline, CDR1 is SGDLS and CDR2 YYNGEE. Here the CDR3 DNA reads TGTGCCAGCAGCGTTCTAGCGGGTGAGATCTATGAGCAGTTCTTC. This gives the protein CASSVLAGEIYEQFF.

This clone was found a few times. This chain uses TRBV18 with TRBJ1-4; weak D call: TRBD1 (5 bases). The V and J ends lost 4 bases and 0 bases respectively, with 12 bases between them. CDR3 length: 16 residues. Germline values: CDR1 KGHSH, CDR2 LQKENI. The CDR3 DNA reads as TGTGCCAGCTCACTTCAACAGGTCACAACTAATGAAAAACTGTTTTTT. It yields the protein CASSLQQVTTNEKLFF.

The rearrangement joins TRBV7-8 to TRBJ2-5; D uncertain. The CDR3 is 14 residues long. Germline V gives CDR1 SGHVS, CDR2 FQNEAQ. V was clipped by 5 bases and J by 1 base, with 11 bases between them. The CDR3 reads CASSPRRSQETQYF. The CDR3 DNA reads TGTGCCAGCAGCCCGAGAAGATCCCAAGAGACCCAGTACTTC.

V is TRBV6-6 and J is TRBJ2-7; D is possibly TRBD1 (6 bases). The CDR3 length is 15 residues. The V gene lost 0 bases and the J gene lost 5 bases, with 14 bases spanning the gap. Germline CDR1 is MNHNY and CDR2 is SVGAGI (reference sequence). The CDR3 loop reads CASSYSIEGVHEQYF. The CDR3 coding sequence is TGTGCCAGCAGTTACTCGATAGAGGGGGTACACGAGCAGTACTTC.

This clone has more than one count but fewer than ten. CDR3 DNA sequence: TGCAGTGCTAGTGCCGGGACAGATCAGCCCCAGCATTTT. Protein: CSASAGTDQPQHF. V usage is TRBV20-1 and J usage is TRBJ1-5; 7 bases fit TRBD1. CDR1 and CDR2 from the germline V gene are DFQATT and SNEGSKA (reference sequence). The CDR3 contains 13 residues. V dropped 3 bases and J dropped 5; count of bases not matched to a gene: 4.

The chain joins TRBV5-1 to TRBJ2-1; D is unclear. CDR1 is SGHRS, CDR2 YFSETQ, per germline. V was pared by 3 bases and J by 6 bases, with 16 bases between. CDR3 length equals 15 residues. The DNA of the CDR3 is TGCGCCAGCAGCTACTACTCGAGGAGTACCAATGAGCAGTTCTTC. Translating it yields CASSYYSRSTNEQFF. Based on the CDR3 plus reference TRBV5-1 and TRBJ2-1, the full variable domain is KAGVTQTPRYLIKTRGQQVTLSCSPISGHRSVSWYQQTPGQGLQFLFEYFSETQRNKGNFPGRFSGRQFSNSRSEMNVSTLELGDSALYLCASSYYSRSTNEQFFGPGTRLTVL.

The V gene is TRBV12-5, the J gene TRBJ2-1, with D perhaps matching TRBD1 (6 bases). Germline CDR1 reads LGHNT; CDR2 reads FRNRAP. Deletions cut 1 base from V and 8 bases from J, with 15 bases between. CDR3 length: 15 residues. CDR3 region: CASGLDQQGTHEQFF. The CDR3 nucleotides read TGTGCTAGTGGTTTGGACCAACAGGGAACACATGAGCAGTTCTTC.

This chain links TRBV7-9 with TRBJ1-5; D is uncertain. V lost 1 base and J 7 bases, leaving 5 bases between the germline ends. The CDR3 length is 12 residues. Per germline, CDR1 SEHNR and CDR2 FQNEAQ (reference sequence). CDR3 protein: CASSLGSQPQHF. In DNA form, the CDR3 reads TGTGCCAGCAGCTTAGGGAGCCAGCCCCAGCATTTT.

The rearrangement links TRBV4-3 to TRBJ2-6; TRBD2 aligns across 7 bases. The CDR3 spans 16 residues. Trimming took 1 base from V and 4 from J; bases not matched to a gene: 4. Germline CDR1 LGHNA, CDR2 YSLEER. The chain's CDR3 is CASSQAGEGGANVLTF. The CDR3, as DNA: TGCGCCAGCAGCCAAGCGGGGGAGGGGGGGGCCAACGTCCTGACTTTC.

V and J are TRBV18 and TRBJ2-1; 7 positions match TRBD2. The CDR3 loop spans 16 amino acids. Germline V gene data show CDR1 as KGHSH and CDR2 as LQKENI. The V segment lost 1 base and the J segment 7 bases; nucleotides outside the gene matches: 10. CDR3 protein: CASSPRRERTANEQFF. CDR3 nucleotides: TGTGCCAGCTCACCACGGCGGGAGAGAACCGCGAATGAGCAGTTCTTC. Together with reference TRBV18 and TRBJ2-1, the CDR3 gives the full variable domain: NAGVMQNPRHLVRRRGQEARLRCSPMKGHSHVYWYRQLPEEGLKFMVYLQKENIIDESGMPKERFSAEFPKEGPSILRIQQVVRGDSAAYFCASSPRRERTANEQFFGPGTRLTVL.

The chain couples TRBV3-1 (or the pseudogene TRBV3-2) to TRBJ1-6; 10 bases are shared with TRBD1. The germline V gene has CDR1 LGHDT and CDR2 YNNKEL (reference sequence). This CDR3 spans 13 amino acids. Losses at the gene ends were 3 bases for V and 13 bases for J; bases not matched to a gene: 3. The CDR3 bases are TGTGCCAGCAGCCAGGGACAGGGGACCCCCCTCCACTTT. It is translated as CASSQGQGTPLHF.

DNA for the CDR3: TGCGCCAGCAGCCCTGACTACACCGGGGAGCTGTTTTTT. It translates to CASSPDYTGELFF. The chain combines TRBV5-1 with TRBJ2-2, with D hard to call. This CDR3 contains 13 residues. Deletions cut 4 bases from V and 3 bases from J, with 7 bases between. Germline assignment: CDR1 SGHRS and CDR2 YFSETQ.

V usage is TRBV29-1 and J usage is TRBJ1-5, with D possibly being TRBD1 (5 bases). V lost 5 bases, J lost 2 bases, and 13 bases lay in between. CDR1 is SQVTM, CDR2 ANQGSEA, per germline. The CDR3 consists of 14 residues. CDR3 sequence: CSVRAQGGNQPQHF. DNA for the CDR3: TGCAGCGTTCGAGCCCAGGGTGGCAATCAGCCCCAGCATTTT. Based on the CDR3 plus reference TRBV29-1 and TRBJ1-5, the full variable domain is SAVISQKPSRDICQRGTSLTIQCQVDSQVTMMFWYRQQPGQSLTLIATANQGSEATYESGFVIDKFPISRPNLTFSTLTVSNMSPEDSSIYLCSVRAQGGNQPQHFGDGTRLSIL.

Only a few counts were recorded for this clone. The genes are TRBV7-2 and TRBJ1-6; D gene uncertain. Germline values: CDR1 SGHTA, CDR2 FQGNSA. The CDR3 covers 14 residues. V shed 6 bases and J shed 7 bases, with 13 bases lying between them. Written as DNA, the CDR3 is TGTGCCAGCAGATCCCGAATAGTAAATTCACCCCTCCACTTT. It yields the protein CASRSRIVNSPLHF. Full variable domain (outside the CDR3, taken from reference TRBV7-2 and TRBJ1-6): GAGVSQSPSNKVTEKGKDVELRCDPISGHTALYWYRQSLGQGLEFLIYFQGNSAPDKSGLPSDRFSAERTGGSVSTLTIQRTQQEDSAVYLCASRSRIVNSPLHFGNGTRLTVT.

The chain employs TRBV20-1 and TRBJ1-5; D gene uncertain. The CDR3 runs 13 residues. CDR1 is DFQATT and CDR2 is SNEGSKA in the germline V gene (reference sequence). V lost 3 bases and J 0 bases, leaving 6 bases between the germline ends. The CDR3: CSASLYSNQPQHF. The CDR3 bases are TGCAGTGCTAGTTTATATAGCAATCAGCCCCAGCATTTT.

The chain couples TRBV7-9 to TRBJ1-6; 7 bases align to TRBD1. The CDR3 has 15 residues. V gave up 5 bases and J gave up 7 bases; unmatched junction bases: 8. Germline V gives CDR1 SEHNR, CDR2 FQNEAQ (reference sequence). This chain's CDR3 is CASSPLRTGNSPLHF. The CDR3 DNA reads as TGTGCCAGCAGCCCCCTCCGGACAGGCAATTCACCCCTCCACTTT.

The DNA of the CDR3 is TGTGCCAGCAGTTTGAGAAATGCCCGGGAGACCCAGTACTTC. Residues: CASSLRNARETQYF. The chain links TRBV28 to TRBJ2-5; no definite D call. The CDR3 has 14 amino acids. Germline CDR1 reads MDHEN; CDR2 reads SYDVKM. The V and J ends lost 3 bases and 5 bases respectively, with 13 bases between them.